The 32 T cell receptor beta chains in this list originate from one sample, sequenced in a study of blood T cells in healthy people across ages (dated by TCRdb to between 2014 and 2017). The library came from 5' RACE. TCRdb shows the sequencer as Illumina HiSeq 2500. A second roughly 6 to 12 cycle PCR used a sample-barcoded 5' primer and a J-beta primer mix. TCRdb reran the public reads through fastp at Q25 and MiXCR, keeping productive beta chains. One record per CDR3 amino acid sequence lists the most common genes and DNA. Recorded for this sample are around 650,000 distinct CDR3 sequences; about 30% of them occurred a single time. The top ten hold about 16% of the sample. Sequencing was done on a sample of blood. These receptors all stem from a woman older than 75 in good health. Donor details come from another sample of the same person, matched by shared clones.

This clonotype was seen at least ten times. The chain links TRBV9 to TRBJ2-5; D tentatively fits TRBD1 or TRBD2 (5 bases each). From germline, CDR1 is SGDLS and CDR2 YYNGEE. V gave up 1 base and J gave up 1 base, with 17 bases separating them. This CDR3 has 17 residues. The CDR3 here is CASSVSPSREPQETQYF. DNA for the CDR3: TGTGCCAGCAGCGTATCCCCCAGCAGGGAGCCCCAAGAGACCCAGTACTTC. The variable domain in full, completed from reference TRBV9 and TRBJ2-5, reads DSGVTQTPKHLITATGQRVTLRCSPRSGDLSVYWYQQSLDQGLQFLIQYYNGEERAKGNILERFSAQQFPDLHSELNLSSLELGDSALYFCASSVSPSREPQETQYFGPGTRLLVL.

There are many counts of this clonotype. The chain uses TRBV6-5 and TRBJ1-2; D is possibly TRBD1 (6 bases). Per germline, CDR1 MNHEY and CDR2 SVGAGI. Trimming shortened V by 2 bases and J by 8 bases, and 12 bases separated the two germline ends. This CDR3 comprises 13 residues. CDR3 region: CASSYGDNSGYTF. CDR3 coding DNA: TGTGCCAGCAGTTACGGGGACAACTCCGGCTACACCTTC.

This clonotype was counted many times. CDR3 nucleotide sequence: TGTGCCAGCAGCTCCGGGGCTAGCACAGATACGCAGTATTTT. As protein: CASSSGASTDTQYF. J is TRBJ2-3 and V is TRBV11-2, with D perhaps TRBD1 or TRBD2 (5 bases each). The V end lost 4 bases, the J end lost 0 bases, and 8 bases lay between the germline ends. Germline V gene data show CDR1 as SGHAT and CDR2 as FQNNGV. This CDR3 comprises 14 residues.

The chain links TRBV19 to TRBJ2-7; 11 bases map to TRBD1. The J segment lost 3 bases and the V segment lost 7 bases, leaving 5 bases of the junction unmatched. Germline V lookup: CDR1 LNHDA, CDR2 SQIVND (reference sequence). The CDR3 runs 14 residues. The CDR3 loop reads CASKSGTGGYEQYF. The CDR3 region has the DNA TGTGCCAGTAAATCGGGGACAGGGGGCTACGAGCAGTACTTC.

This clonotype was counted at least ten times. This chain joins TRBV5-6 and TRBJ2-7, with 12 bases that match TRBD1. CDR3 length: 16 amino acids. The V gene end was trimmed by 4 bases and the J gene end by 5 bases; junction bases not matched to a gene: 10. Germline CDR1 and CDR2: SGHDT and YYEEEE. CDR3 protein: CASSHTGQGAQNEQYF. CDR3 nucleotides: TGTGCCAGCAGCCATACGGGACAGGGGGCGCAGAACGAGCAGTACTTC.

This clonotype was recorded once. At one boundary the junction diverges from the germline segment, which might be a read error. The chain carries TRBV5-1 and TRBJ1-4, with TRBD1 matching over 8 bases. Germline assignment: CDR1 SGHRS and CDR2 YFSETQ. CDR3 size: 16 residues. DNA for the CDR3: TGCGCCAGCAGCTCGCCGGGGACAGGCTTTCAGGAAAAACTGGTTTTT. This gives the protein CASSSPGTGFQEKLVF.

This chain joins TRBV6-2 or TRBV6-3 and TRBJ2-3; no definite D call. The CDR3 extends over 14 amino acids. CDR1 MNHEY and CDR2 SVGEGT come from the germline V gene. Trimming left V 6 bases short and J 0 bases short, with 10 bases between. CDR3 amino acids: CASRYTSSTDTQYF. CDR3 nucleotide sequence: TGTGCCAGCAGGTACACCTCTAGCACAGATACGCAGTATTTT.

This clonotype was seen a handful of times. A much larger clone is a single base away; this may be a read error. This chain joins TRBV6-8 and TRBJ2-1; 7 bases match TRBD1. With the DNA end fitting TRBJ2-7 better, the J assignment may be wrong. In germline, CDR1 is MNHGY, CDR2 SAAAGT. The CDR3 extends over 17 amino acids. CDR3 in amino acids: CASSYGRDSRSYNEQYF. CDR3 nucleotides: TGTGCCAGCAGTTACGGCCGGGACAGTCGCTCCTACAATGAGCAGTACTTC.

With respect to this clonotype: Germline is not matched at one junction end, which may reflect a read error. J is TRBJ1-2 and V is TRBV5-5; D is perhaps TRBD1 (5 bases). This CDR3 region has 13 residues. In germline, CDR1 is SGHKS, CDR2 YYEKEE (reference sequence). In DNA form, the CDR3 reads TGTGCCAGCAGCCTATCCCCAGGGAACGGCTGCACCTTC. This codes for CASSLSPGNGCTF.

The chain joins TRBV20-1 to TRBJ2-1; 7 nucleotides line up with TRBD2. V shed 3 bases and J 5 bases; nucleotides not matched to a gene: 7. From germline, CDR1 is DFQATT and CDR2 SNEGSKA (reference sequence). The CDR3 covers 14 residues. CDR3 region: CSASPASGNNEQFF. The CDR3 DNA reads as TGCAGTGCTAGTCCCGCTAGCGGAAACAATGAGCAGTTCTTC.

This clonotype was counted a single time. The CDR3 loop reads CASSKVHGRCADTQYF. For the CDR3, the DNA is TGTGCCAGCAGTAAAGTTCACGGCAGGTGCGCAGATACGCAGTATTTT. This rearrangement joins TRBV21-1 to TRBJ2-3. TRBV21-1 is termed a pseudogene. CDR3 size: 16 residues.

This clonotype was observed many times. The CDR3 region has the DNA TGTGCCAGCAGCTTACTCCTGGGTGGCAGCCGGGGCTACACCTTC. Protein sequence: CASSLLLGGSRGYTF. This chain uses TRBV11-2 with TRBJ1-2, with D unresolved. Germline lookup yields CDR1 SGHAT and CDR2 FQNNGV. V was shortened by 2 bases and J by 8 bases, with 18 bases between the two germline ends. The CDR3 spans 15 residues. Looking up the rest from reference TRBV11-2 and TRBJ1-2 gives the full variable domain: EAGVAQSPRYKIIEKRQSVAFWCNPISGHATLYWYQQILGQGPKLLIQFQNNGVVDDSQLPKDRFSAERLKGVDSTLKIQPAKLEDSAVYLCASSLLLGGSRGYTFGSGTRLTVV.

The gene calls are TRBV6-5 and TRBJ1-2, with D hard to call. Germline V CDR1 and CDR2: MNHEY, SVGAGI. The CDR3 runs to 13 residues. Trimming removed 6 bases from V and 13 bases from J, with 21 bases in between. CDR3 in amino acids: CASRGPATFDSTF. The CDR3 nucleotides read TGTGCCAGCAGGGGCCCCGCAACTTTTGACTCCACCTTC.

This clonotype was observed a handful of times. One base away lies a much larger clone, so this may be a sequencing read error. The V and J genes are TRBV6-2 or TRBV6-3 and TRBJ2-4, with 10 bases fitting TRBD1. CDR3 size: 14 residues. Germline V lookup: CDR1 MNHEY, CDR2 SVGEGT. CDR3 bases: TGTGCCGGCAGTTCCGGGACAGGGGCAACGATAAAGTACTTC. Its protein is CAGSSGTGATIKYF.

This clonotype was found many times. The gene calls are TRBV6-5 and TRBJ1-6; D is undetermined. The length of the CDR3 is 15 residues. V was clipped by 6 bases and J by 0 bases, with 9 bases between them. Germline V CDR1 and CDR2: MNHEY, SVGAGI. CDR3 nucleotide sequence: TGTGCCAGCAGACCCCTAGGCTCCTATAATTCACCCCTCCACTTT. This sequence encodes CASRPLGSYNSPLHF.

This clonotype was found many times. This chain uses TRBV6-1 with TRBJ2-7; weak D call: TRBD1 (5 bases). V lost 10 bases and J lost 5, with 21 bases in between. CDR1 MNHNS and CDR2 SASEGT come from the germline V gene. This CDR3 contains 14 residues. The CDR3: CATRWGRATNEQYF. CDR3 nucleotides: TGTGCCACGCGATGGGGCAGGGCGACCAACGAGCAGTACTTC.

This clonotype was seen only a few times. With a much larger clone just one base away, this may be a read error. The CDR3 nucleotides read TGTGCCAGCAGTCGCGCAACTAGCGGGGGGGACAATGGGCAGTTCTTC. Amino acid sequence: CASSRATSGGDNGQFF. The rearrangement uses TRBV6-6 and TRBJ2-1, with 13 positions matching TRBD2. Germline V gives CDR1 MNHNY, CDR2 SVGAGI (reference sequence). The CDR3 is 16 amino acids.

This clonotype has a count of ten or more. The chain is built from TRBV7-9 and TRBJ2-1; D is ambiguous. V was clipped by 1 base and J by 5 bases, with 15 bases between them. The CDR3 contains 16 residues. Germline V gene lookup returns CDR1 SEHNR and CDR2 FQNEAQ (reference sequence). CDR3 region: CASSLGVGLENNEQFF. The CDR3 DNA reads TGTGCCAGCAGCTTAGGGGTAGGGCTCGAGAACAATGAGCAGTTCTTC.

As concerns this clonotype: A clone one base away is much larger, so this may be a read error. It is unclear where the CDR3 begins or ends on the DNA, so no DNA is shown, and the CDR3 is as TCRdb lists it. The CDR3: CAATRDGANYGCTF. V and J are TRBV10-3 and TRBJ1-2; the table's D gene call, TRBD1, was not cross checked with the DNA. Inclusive of both ends, the CDR3 amounts to 14 amino acids. In germline, CDR1 is ENHRY, CDR2 SYGVKD.

The V gene is TRBV7-3, the J gene TRBJ2-2, with D perhaps TRBD1 (6 bases). This CDR3 is 15 amino acids long. The germline V gene has CDR1 SGHTA and CDR2 FQGTGA. V was trimmed by 5 bases and J by 4 bases, leaving 14 bases between them. The CDR3 coding sequence is TGTGCCAGCAGCCCTTCGGCAGGGGCCACCGGGGAGCTGTTTTTT. Translating gives CASSPSAGATGELFF.

The chain is built from TRBV4-1 and TRBJ1-5; D not certain. Between the trimmed V and J ends, which lost 4 bases and 5 bases, there was a span of 9 bases. The CDR3 spans 13 residues. Germline V CDR1 and CDR2: MGHRA, YSYEKL. CDR3 bases: TGCGCCAGCAGCCCCCAGCCGGATCAGCCCCAGCATTTT. Amino acid sequence: CASSPQPDQPQHF.

The chain couples TRBV7-9 to TRBJ2-3, with 7 bases that match TRBD1. Germline lookup yields CDR1 SEHNR and CDR2 FQNEAQ (reference sequence). The CDR3 sequence is 13 residues long. The J segment lost 6 bases and the V segment lost 5 bases, leaving 5 bases of the junction unmatched. The CDR3 loop is CASSLDREDTQYF. Written as DNA, the CDR3 is TGTGCCAGCAGCCTCGACAGGGAGGATACGCAGTATTTT. Full variable domain (remainder filled in from reference TRBV7-9 and TRBJ2-3): DTGVSQNPRHKITKRGQNVTFRCDPISEHNRLYWYRQTLGQGPEFLTYFQNEAQLEKSRLLSDRFSAERPKGSFSTLEIQRTEQGDSAMYLCASSLDREDTQYFGPGTRLTVL.

This clonotype was picked up one time. V is TRBV5-1 and J is TRBJ2-7, with a tentative D call TRBD2 (5 bases). The J call is doubtful: the DNA matches TRBJ2-5 better. CDR1 and CDR2 from the germline V gene are SGHRS and YFSETQ. CDR3 size: 15 residues. The CDR3 coding sequence is TGCGCCAGCAGCTTGGCCAGCCAAGAGGGAGAGACCCAGTACTTC. Encoded protein: CASSLASQEGETQYF.

V gene TRBV5-1 combines with J gene TRBJ2-3, with 13 positions matching TRBD2. J lost 2 bases, V lost 4 bases, and 4 bases had no gene match. The CDR3 has 16 residues. The germline V gene has CDR1 SGHRS and CDR2 YFSETQ. The CDR3 sequence is CASSHGLAGVTDTQYF. The CDR3 DNA is TGCGCCAGCAGCCACGGACTAGCGGGAGTCACAGATACGCAGTATTTT.

This clonotype was found many times. The V call is TRBV9, the J call TRBJ2-5; D call uncertain. V lost 0 bases and J lost 2, with 5 bases in between. CDR1 SGDLS and CDR2 YYNGEE come from the germline V gene. This CDR3 is 13 amino acids long. This CDR3 reads CASSVGVQETQYF. In nucleotides, the CDR3 is TGTGCCAGCAGCGTAGGTGTACAAGAGACCCAGTACTTC.

The CDR3 loop is CASSPLGGRDYTGELFF. The CDR3 DNA is TGTGCCAGCAGCCCCCTGGGGGGCAGGGATTACACCGGGGAGCTGTTTTTT. This chain joins TRBV11-2 and TRBJ2-2; TRBD1 or TRBD2 may be the D gene (6 bases each). The CDR3 has 17 amino acids. Germline V gene sequence: CDR1 SGHAT, CDR2 FQNNGV. The ends were cut back, 5 bases at V and 3 bases at J, with 19 bases in the middle.

Only one count was recorded for this clonotype. A read error may explain this, as a much larger clone is one base away. The chain uses TRBV5-1 and TRBJ2-1; D may correspond to TRBD1 or TRBD2 (6 bases each). V was clipped by 2 bases and J by 3 bases, with 12 bases between them. The germline CDR1 and CDR2 sequences are SGHRS and YFSETQ. This CDR3 is 15 amino acids long. CDR3 in DNA: TGCGCCAGCAGCTTAACGGGGGCTTTCTACAATGAGCAGTTCTTC. This codes for CASSLTGAFYNEQFF.

This clonotype was seen only a few times. At one of its ends the junction is not consistent with the germline gene, which may arise from a read error. The CDR3 sequence: CASSSPGGHEQFF. In nucleotides, the CDR3 is TGTGCCAGCTCATCACCTGGAGGCCATGAGCAGTTCTTC. This sequence joins TRBV18 and TRBJ2-1, with D perhaps TRBD2 (5 bases). CDR3 length equals 13 residues. Germline values: CDR1 KGHSH, CDR2 LQKENI.

This clonotype was detected a few times. A much larger clonotype is one base distant, so this may be a read error. The CDR3 loop is CASSSAGGKNIQYF. CDR3 bases: TGCGCCAGCAGCTCGGCGGGAGGGAAAAACATTCAGTACTTC. V usage is TRBV5-1 and J usage is TRBJ2-4, with 9 bases lining up with TRBD2. Germline V gene data show CDR1 as SGHRS and CDR2 as YFSETQ. The CDR3 is 14 amino acids. V shed 3 bases and J 4 bases; nucleotides not matched to a gene: 2. The full variable domain, rest sourced from reference TRBV5-1 and TRBJ2-4, is KAGVTQTPRYLIKTRGQQVTLSCSPISGHRSVSWYQQTPGQGLQFLFEYFSETQRNKGNFPGRFSGRQFSNSRSEMNVSTLELGDSALYLCASSSAGGKNIQYFGAGTRLSVL.

On this clonotype itself: This sequence may be a read error, since a much larger clone differs from it by one base. The rearrangement uses TRBV4-1 and TRBJ2-1; tentatively, D is TRBD1 (5 bases). The CDR3 sequence is 16 residues long. Trimming stripped 0 bases from V and 1 base from J, with 10 bases between. Germline values: CDR1 MGHRA, CDR2 YSYEKL. The CDR3 region has the DNA TGCGCCAGCAGCCAAGAGGCAGGGATATCCTACAATGAGCAGTTCTTC. This codes for CASSQEAGISYNEQFF.

There are a few counts of this clonotype. This clone may be a read error of a much larger clone one base away. The chain has TRBV29-1 and TRBJ2-5; either TRBD1 or TRBD2 may supply D (6 bases each). Germline assignment: CDR1 SQVTM and CDR2 ANQGSEA. V shed 6 bases and J shed 4 bases, with 15 bases lying between them. The CDR3 totals 13 residues. DNA of the CDR3: TGCAGCGTCCAAACGGGGGCCCCAGAGACCCAGTACTTC. It yields the protein CSVQTGAPETQYF.

The J gene is TRBJ2-5, the V gene TRBV7-3; maybe TRBD2 (5 bases). Trimming shortened V by 2 bases and J by 4 bases, and 8 bases separated the two germline ends. The CDR3 is 13 amino acids. The germline V gene encodes CDR1 SGHTA and CDR2 FQGTGA. CDR3 DNA sequence: TGTGCCAGCAGCTTATCACTAGGAGAGACCCAGTACTTC. It specifies CASSLSLGETQYF. Together with reference TRBV7-3 and TRBJ2-5, the CDR3 gives the full variable domain: GAGVSQTPSNKVTEKGKYVELRCDPISGHTALYWYRQSLGQGPEFLIYFQGTGAADDSGLPNDRFFAVRPEGSVSTLKIQRTERGDSAVYLCASSLSLGETQYFGPGTRLLVL.